This entry lists 4 T cell receptor beta chains sequenced from one sample in a study of blood T cell repertoires in COVID-19. Assay used: immunoSEQ multiplex PCR; TCRdb lists only in-frame clones, some missing. The sample carries about 140,000 clones, approximately 80% recorded once. Material for sequencing was peripheral blood. Receptors originate from a human donor in a cohort sampled during active COVID-19.

In this sample, this clone turned up once. J is TRBJ1-3 and V is TRBV5-1; D is possibly TRBD1 (6 bases). Germline V gene sequence: CDR1 SGHRS, CDR2 YFSETQ. Trimming removed 4 bases at V and 2 bases at J, with 13 bases between. The CDR3 length is 15 residues. Here the CDR3 reads CASSPTAGAGNTIYF. Here the CDR3 DNA reads TGCGCCAGCAGCCCCACCGCAGGGGCTGGAAACACCATATATTTT.

The chain is built from TRBV10-3 and TRBJ1-1; 7 bases align to TRBD1. Germline V lookup: CDR1 ENHRY, CDR2 SYGVKD. V lost 6 bases and J lost 0; bases outside the gene matches: 4. This CDR3 has 14 residues. This CDR3 is CAISDRVMNTEAFF. The CDR3 DNA reads as TGTGCCATCAGCGACAGGGTCATGAACACTGAAGCTTTCTTT.

The chain recombines TRBV5-1 with TRBJ2-5, with D possibly being TRBD2 (5 bases). V lost 0 bases to trimming and J lost 2 bases, with 8 bases between them. CDR3 size: 14 residues. The germline gives CDR1 SGHRS, CDR2 YFSETQ. CDR3 sequence (DNA): TGCGCCAGCAGCTTGGCGACTAAACAAGAGACCCAGTACTTC. This encodes CASSLATKQETQYF.

This chain joins TRBV24-1 and TRBJ2-1; weak D call: TRBD2 (7 bases). The CDR3 is 15 amino acids. CDR1 and CDR2 from the germline V gene are KGHDR and SFDVKD. V lost 1 base and J 8 bases, leaving 14 bases between the germline ends. This chain's CDR3 is CATSDFLGGGHEQFF. As DNA, the CDR3 is TGTGCCACCAGTGATTTTCTTGGGGGGGGGCATGAGCAGTTCTTC.